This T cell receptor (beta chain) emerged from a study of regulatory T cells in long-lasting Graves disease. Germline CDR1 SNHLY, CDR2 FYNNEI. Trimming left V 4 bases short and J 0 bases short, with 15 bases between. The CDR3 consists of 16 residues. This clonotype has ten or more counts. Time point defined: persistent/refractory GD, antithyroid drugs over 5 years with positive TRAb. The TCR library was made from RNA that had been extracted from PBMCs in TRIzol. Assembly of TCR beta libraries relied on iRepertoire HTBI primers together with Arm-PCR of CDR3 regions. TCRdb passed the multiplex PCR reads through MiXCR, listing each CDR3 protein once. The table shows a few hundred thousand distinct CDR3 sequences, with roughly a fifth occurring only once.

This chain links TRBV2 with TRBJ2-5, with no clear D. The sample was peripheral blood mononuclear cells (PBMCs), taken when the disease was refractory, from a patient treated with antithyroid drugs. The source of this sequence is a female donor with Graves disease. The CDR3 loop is CASSGEPYTYQETQYF. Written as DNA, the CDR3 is TGTGCCAGCAGTGGTGAACCTTATACGTACCAAGAGACCCAGTACTTC.